This T cell receptor beta chain emerged from a study of blood T cell repertoires in COVID-19. Study in general: COVID-19 samples from acute and convalescent phases originated in the United States, Italy and Spain. PBMCs, B-cell-depleted T cells, or T cells were the source of the cDNA or gDNA that made up the material.

Authors' analysis steps: Reference gene primers were amplified, and this amplification served to estimate nucleated cell counts. Produced via immunoSEQ multiplex PCR; TCRdb's table is partial and in-frame only. V and J calls and clone size are as listed in that table; D and trimming were resolved from the DNA. The sample lists approximately 200,000 clones; around nine tenths were seen once. The CDR3 is made up of 16 amino acids. The germline gives CDR1 MGHDK, CDR2 SYGVNS. J lost 0 bases, V lost 4 bases, and 2 bases had no gene match. The TCR sequence derives from a man aged 55 to 70 who had recovered from COVID-19. The genes are TRBV25-1 and TRBJ2-2, with 10 bases matching TRBD2. Sequencing was done on a sample of peripheral blood. The CDR3 DNA follows: TGTGCCAGCAGTGCCCTAGCGGGAGCGAACACCGGGGAGCTGTTTTTT. It encodes CASSALAGANTGELFF.